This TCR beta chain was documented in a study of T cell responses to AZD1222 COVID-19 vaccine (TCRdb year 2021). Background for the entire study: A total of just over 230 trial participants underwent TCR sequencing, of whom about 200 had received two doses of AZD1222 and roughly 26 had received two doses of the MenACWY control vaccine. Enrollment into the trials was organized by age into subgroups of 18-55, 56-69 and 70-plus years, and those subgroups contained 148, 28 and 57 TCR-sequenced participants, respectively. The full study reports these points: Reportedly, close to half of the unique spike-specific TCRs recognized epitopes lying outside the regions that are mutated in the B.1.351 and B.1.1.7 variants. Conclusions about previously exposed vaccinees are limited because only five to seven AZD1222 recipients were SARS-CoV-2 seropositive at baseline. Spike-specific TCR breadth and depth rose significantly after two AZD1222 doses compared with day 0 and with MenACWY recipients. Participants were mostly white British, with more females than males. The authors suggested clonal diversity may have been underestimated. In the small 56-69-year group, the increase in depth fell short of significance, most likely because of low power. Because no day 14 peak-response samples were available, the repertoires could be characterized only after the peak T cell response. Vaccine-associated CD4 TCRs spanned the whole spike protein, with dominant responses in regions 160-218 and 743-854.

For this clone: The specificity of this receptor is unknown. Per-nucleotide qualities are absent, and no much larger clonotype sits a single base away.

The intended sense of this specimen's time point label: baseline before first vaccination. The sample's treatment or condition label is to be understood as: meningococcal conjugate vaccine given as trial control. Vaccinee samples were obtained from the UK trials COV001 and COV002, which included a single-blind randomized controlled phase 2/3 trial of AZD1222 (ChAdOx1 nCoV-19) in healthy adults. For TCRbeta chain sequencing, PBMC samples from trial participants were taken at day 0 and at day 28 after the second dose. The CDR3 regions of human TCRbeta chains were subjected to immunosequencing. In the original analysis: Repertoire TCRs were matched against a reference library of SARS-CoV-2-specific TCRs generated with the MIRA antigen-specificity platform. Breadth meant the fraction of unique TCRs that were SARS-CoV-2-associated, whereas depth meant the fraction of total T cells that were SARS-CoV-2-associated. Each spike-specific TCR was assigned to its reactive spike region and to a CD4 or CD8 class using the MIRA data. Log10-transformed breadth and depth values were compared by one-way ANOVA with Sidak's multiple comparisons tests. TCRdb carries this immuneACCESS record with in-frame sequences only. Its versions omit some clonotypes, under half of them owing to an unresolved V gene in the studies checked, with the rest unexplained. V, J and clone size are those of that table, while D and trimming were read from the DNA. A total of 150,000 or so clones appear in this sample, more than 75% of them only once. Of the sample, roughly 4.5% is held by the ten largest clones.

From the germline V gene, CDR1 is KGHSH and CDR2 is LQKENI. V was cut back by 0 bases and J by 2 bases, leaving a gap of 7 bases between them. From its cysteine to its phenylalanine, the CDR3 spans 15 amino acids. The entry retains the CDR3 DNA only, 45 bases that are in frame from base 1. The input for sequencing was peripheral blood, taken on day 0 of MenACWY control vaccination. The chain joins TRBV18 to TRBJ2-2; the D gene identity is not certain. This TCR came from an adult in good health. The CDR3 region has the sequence CASSPPVRNTGELFF. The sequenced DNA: TGTGCCAGCTCACCACCGGTCCGAAACACCGGGGAGCTGTTTTTT.